This T cell receptor (beta chain) was observed in a study of neoadjuvant anti-PD-1 for oral cavity cancer. Study-level results: With three patients per group, TCR findings need larger cohorts.

V gave up 0 bases and J gave up 0 bases, with 12 bases separating them. CDR1 SGHVS and CDR2 FNYEAQ come from the germline V gene. This CDR3 is built from 18 residues. This clone was recorded only once. Its target is unknown. Time point here: after neoadjuvant nivolumab, at surgical resection. These newly diagnosed stage II-IVA oral cavity squamous cell carcinoma patients had no prior systemic or radiation treatment. Using immunoSEQ multiplex PCR, the repertoire was profiled, and TCRdb retains in-frame clones only, with some absent. The data contain about 68,000 clones, 80% to 90% of them seen just once; the ten biggest clones take up roughly 3.4%.

The input for sequencing was PBMCs, taken after nivolumab (anti-PD-1) treatment. This TCR derives from a person aged 35-79 years with oral cavity squamous cell carcinoma. The chain is built from TRBV7-6 and TRBJ2-6, with TRBD2 as a possible D gene (7 bases). DNA for the CDR3: TGTGCCAGCAGCTTAGCGGAGAGGGGGGGCTCTGGGGCCAACGTCCTGACTTTC. This encodes CASSLAERGGSGANVLTF.